This TCR beta chain was documented in a study of CD8 T cells in ankylosing spondylitis. The CDR3 extends over 17 amino acids. Losses at the gene ends were 4 bases for V and 6 bases for J; bases not matched to a gene: 15. Germline V gene sequence: CDR1 SGHTS, CDR2 YDEGEE. Only a few counts were recorded for this clonotype. Its antigen is not identified. TCRdb redid the calling of the 5' RACE reads with MiXCR, one entry per CDR3 protein. The sample carries 350,000 to 400,000 distinct CDR3 sequences, 20% to 25% recorded once. Whole-study results and caveats: What seemed typical of ankylosing spondylitis blood was a TCR beta motif built from several highly homologous variants. Researchers report that disease-linked clones proved CD8+ and relatively rare in peripheral blood.

The sequence was obtained from a male donor with ankylosing spondylitis or in good health (not recorded which). The chain couples TRBV5-8 to TRBJ2-2; TRBD1 agrees at 7 bases. The sequencing input was blood, either unsorted or a sorted T cell fraction (not recorded which). CDR3 amino acids: CASSTLGVPGGSGELFF. CDR3 bases: TGTGCCAGCAGCACCCTAGGCGTGCCAGGGGGATCCGGGGAGCTGTTTTTT.